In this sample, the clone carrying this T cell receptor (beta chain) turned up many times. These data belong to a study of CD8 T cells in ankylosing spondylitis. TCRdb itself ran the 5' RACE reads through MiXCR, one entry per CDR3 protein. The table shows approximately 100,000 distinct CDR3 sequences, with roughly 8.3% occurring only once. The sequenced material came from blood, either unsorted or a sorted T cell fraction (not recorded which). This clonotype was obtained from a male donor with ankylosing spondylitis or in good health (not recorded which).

The CDR3 protein is CASSSGLAGVEQYF. The CDR3 nucleotides read TGTGCCAGCAGCTCGGGACTAGCGGGAGTTGAGCAGTACTTC. The rearrangement uses TRBV7-2 and TRBJ2-7, with 14 nucleotides matching TRBD2. The J segment lost 7 bases and the V segment lost 4 bases, leaving 3 bases of the junction unmatched. CDR3 length: 14 residues. Germline V gene sequence: CDR1 SGHTA, CDR2 FQGNSA.